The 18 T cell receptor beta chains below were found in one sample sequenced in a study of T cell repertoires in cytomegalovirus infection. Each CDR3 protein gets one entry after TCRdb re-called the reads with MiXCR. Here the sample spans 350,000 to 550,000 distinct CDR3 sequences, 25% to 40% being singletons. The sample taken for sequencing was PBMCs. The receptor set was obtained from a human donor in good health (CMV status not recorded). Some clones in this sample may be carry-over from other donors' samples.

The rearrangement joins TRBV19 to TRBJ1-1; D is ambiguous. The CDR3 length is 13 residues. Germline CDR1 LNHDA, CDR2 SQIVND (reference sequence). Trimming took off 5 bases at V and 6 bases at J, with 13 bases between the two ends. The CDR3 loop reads CASSYNPPAEAFF. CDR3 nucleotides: TGTGCCAGTAGTTACAACCCCCCGGCTGAAGCTTTCTTT. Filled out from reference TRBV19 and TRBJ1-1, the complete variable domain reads DGGITQSPKYLFRKEGQNVTLSCEQNLNHDAMYWYRQDPGQGLRLIYYSQIVNDFQKGDIAEGYSVSREKKESFPLTVTSAQKNPTAFYLCASSYNPPAEAFFGQGTRLTVV.

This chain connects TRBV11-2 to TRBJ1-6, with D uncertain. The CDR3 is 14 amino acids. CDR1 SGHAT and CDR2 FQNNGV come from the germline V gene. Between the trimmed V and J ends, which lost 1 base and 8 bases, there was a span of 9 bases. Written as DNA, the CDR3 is TGTGCCAGCAGCTTAGGCAGGATCGATTCACCCCTCCACTTT. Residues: CASSLGRIDSPLHF.

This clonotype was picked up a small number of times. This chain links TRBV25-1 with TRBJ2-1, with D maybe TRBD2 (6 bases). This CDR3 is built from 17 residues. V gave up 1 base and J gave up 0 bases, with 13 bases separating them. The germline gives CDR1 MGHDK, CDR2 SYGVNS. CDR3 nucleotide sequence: TGTGCCAGCAGTGAATCGGGGCGGGGAGGCTCCTACAATGAGCAGTTCTTC. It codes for CASSESGRGGSYNEQFF.

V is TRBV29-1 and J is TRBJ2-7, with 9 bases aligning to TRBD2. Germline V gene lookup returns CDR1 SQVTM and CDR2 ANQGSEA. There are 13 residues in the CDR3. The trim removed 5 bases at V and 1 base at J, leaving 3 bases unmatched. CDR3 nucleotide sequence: TGCAGCGTTAAGCGGGGGGTTTCCTACGAGCAGTACTTC. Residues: CSVKRGVSYEQYF.

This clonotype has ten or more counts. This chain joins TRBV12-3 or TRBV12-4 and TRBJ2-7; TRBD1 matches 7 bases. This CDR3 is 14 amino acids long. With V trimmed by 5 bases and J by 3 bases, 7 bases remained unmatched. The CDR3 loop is CASSLRQGSYEQYF. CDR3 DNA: TGTGCCAGCAGTCTTAGACAGGGCAGCTACGAGCAGTACTTC.

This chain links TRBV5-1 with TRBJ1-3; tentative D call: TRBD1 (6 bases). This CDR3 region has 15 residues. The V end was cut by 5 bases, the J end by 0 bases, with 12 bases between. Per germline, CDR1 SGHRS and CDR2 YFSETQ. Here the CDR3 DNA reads TGCGCCAGCAGGTGGGGACATCGCTCTGGAAACACCATATATTTT. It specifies CASRWGHRSGNTIYF.

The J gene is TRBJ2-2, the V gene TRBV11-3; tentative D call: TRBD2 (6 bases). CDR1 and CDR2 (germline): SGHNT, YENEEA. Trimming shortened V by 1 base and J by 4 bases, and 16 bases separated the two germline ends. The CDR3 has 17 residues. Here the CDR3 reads CASSLAVWVGGTGELFF. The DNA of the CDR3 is TGTGCCAGCAGCTTAGCCGTCTGGGTCGGGGGCACCGGGGAGCTGTTTTTT.

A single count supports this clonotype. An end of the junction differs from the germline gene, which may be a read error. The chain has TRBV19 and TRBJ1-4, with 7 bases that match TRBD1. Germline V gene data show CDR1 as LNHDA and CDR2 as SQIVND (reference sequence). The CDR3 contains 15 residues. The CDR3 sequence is CASAGQDTTNEKLFF. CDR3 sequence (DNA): TGTGCCAGTGCTGGACAGGACACAACTAATGAGAAACTGTTTTTT.

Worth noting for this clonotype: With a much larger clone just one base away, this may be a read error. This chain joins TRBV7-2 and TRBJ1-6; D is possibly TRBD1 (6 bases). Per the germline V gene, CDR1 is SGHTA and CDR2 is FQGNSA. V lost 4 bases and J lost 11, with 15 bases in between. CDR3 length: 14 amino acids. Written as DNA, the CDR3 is TGTGCCAGCAGCTACAGGGTTAAGGATACACCCCTCCACTTT. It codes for CASSYRVKDTPLHF.

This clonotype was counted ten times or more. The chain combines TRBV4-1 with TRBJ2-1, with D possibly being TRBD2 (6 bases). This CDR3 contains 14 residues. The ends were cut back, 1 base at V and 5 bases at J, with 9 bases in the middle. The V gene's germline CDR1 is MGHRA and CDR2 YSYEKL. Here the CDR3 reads CASSQAGENNEQFF. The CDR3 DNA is TGCGCCAGCAGCCAAGCGGGGGAAAACAATGAGCAGTTCTTC.

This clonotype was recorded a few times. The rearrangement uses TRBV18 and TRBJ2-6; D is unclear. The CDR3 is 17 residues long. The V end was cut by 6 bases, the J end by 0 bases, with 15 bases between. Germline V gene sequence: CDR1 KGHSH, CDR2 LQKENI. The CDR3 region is CASSPIRQSSGANVLTF. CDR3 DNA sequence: TGTGCCAGCTCCCCCATCAGGCAGAGCTCTGGGGCCAACGTCCTGACTTTC.

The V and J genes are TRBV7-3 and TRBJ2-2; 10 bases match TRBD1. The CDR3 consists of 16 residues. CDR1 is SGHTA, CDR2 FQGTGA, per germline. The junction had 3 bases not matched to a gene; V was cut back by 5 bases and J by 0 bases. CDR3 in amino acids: CASSPTGGANTGELFF. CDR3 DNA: TGTGCCAGCAGCCCGACAGGGGGCGCGAACACCGGGGAGCTGTTTTTT.

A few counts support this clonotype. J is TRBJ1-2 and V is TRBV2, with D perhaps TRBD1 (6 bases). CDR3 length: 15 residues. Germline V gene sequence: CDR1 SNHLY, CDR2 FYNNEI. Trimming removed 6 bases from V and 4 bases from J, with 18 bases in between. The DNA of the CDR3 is TGTGCCAGCAGGCCCACGGACAGACCATTCTATGGCTACACCTTC. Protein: CASRPTDRPFYGYTF.

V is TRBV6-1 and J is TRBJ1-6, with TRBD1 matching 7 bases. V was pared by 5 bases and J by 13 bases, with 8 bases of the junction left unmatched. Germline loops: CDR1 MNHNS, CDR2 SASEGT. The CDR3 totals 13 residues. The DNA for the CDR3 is TGTGCCAGCAGTACCCGACAGGGTCCCCCCCTCCACTTT. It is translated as CASSTRQGPPLHF.

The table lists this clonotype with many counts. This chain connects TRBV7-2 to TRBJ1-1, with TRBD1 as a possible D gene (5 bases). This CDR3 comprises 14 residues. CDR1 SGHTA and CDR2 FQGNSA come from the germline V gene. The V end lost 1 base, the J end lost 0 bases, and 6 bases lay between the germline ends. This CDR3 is CASSLVQVNTEAFF. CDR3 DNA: TGTGCCAGCAGCTTAGTACAGGTGAACACTGAAGCTTTCTTT.

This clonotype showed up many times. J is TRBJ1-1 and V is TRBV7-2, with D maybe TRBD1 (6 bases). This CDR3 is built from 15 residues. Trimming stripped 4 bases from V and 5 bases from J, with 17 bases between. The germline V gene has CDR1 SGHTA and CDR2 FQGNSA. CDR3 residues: CASSSGVQGWTEAFF. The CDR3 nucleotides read TGTGCCAGCAGCTCAGGGGTCCAGGGGTGGACTGAAGCTTTCTTT.

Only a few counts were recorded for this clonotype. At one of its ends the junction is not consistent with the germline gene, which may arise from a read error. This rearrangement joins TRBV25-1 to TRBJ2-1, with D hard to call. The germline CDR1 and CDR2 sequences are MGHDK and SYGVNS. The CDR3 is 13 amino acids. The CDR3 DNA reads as TGTGCCAGCAGTGAGTTCTCATTGGGTGAGCCGTTCTTC. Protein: CASSEFSLGEPFF.

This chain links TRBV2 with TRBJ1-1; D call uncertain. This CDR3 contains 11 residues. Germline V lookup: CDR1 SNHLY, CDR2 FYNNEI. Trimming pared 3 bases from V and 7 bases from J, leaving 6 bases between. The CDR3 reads CASSDGGEAFF. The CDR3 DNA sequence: TGTGCCAGCAGTGATGGAGGTGAAGCTTTCTTT.